This T cell receptor beta chain is drawn from a study of cytomegalovirus exposure and HLA in healthy donors. Study-wide results and limits: A few chains linked to CMV were shown in vitro to be specific for CMV antigens. According to a subsequent analysis, TCR clusters from the first cohort were inclined to appear together in the 130 or so validation repertoires.

In the case of this clone: The antigen is unknown.

Sequenced by immunoSEQ multiplex PCR; TCRdb stores in-frame clones only, minus some. The sample has 110,000 to 150,000 clones; nearly 90% are singletons. This TCR was recovered from a woman younger than 35 in good health and CMV-seropositive. The sample was PBMCs.

The CDR3 reads CASSYSDREGYTF. The CDR3 DNA sequence: TGTGCCAGCAGTTACTCGGACAGGGAAGGCTACACCTTC. The chain carries TRBV6-5 and TRBJ1-2, with TRBD1 identical over 8 bases. The CDR3 runs to 13 residues. Germline V gene data show CDR1 as MNHEY and CDR2 as SVGAGI. V lost 0 bases to trimming and J lost 8 bases; unmatched junction nucleotides: 2.